This T cell receptor (beta chain) stems from a study of blood T cell repertoires in COVID-19. Germline CDR1 and CDR2: SGHTA and FQGNSA. The germline V and J ends were trimmed by 5 bases and 7 bases, with 12 bases remaining between them. This CDR3 is built from 13 residues. Here immunoSEQ multiplex PCR was the method, and the copy in TCRdb shows in-frame clones only, minus some. The data contain about 260,000 clones, more than 75% of them singletons. Sequenced sample: peripheral blood. V gene TRBV7-2 combines with J gene TRBJ2-1; D is ambiguous. The clonotype comes from a middle-aged man who had recovered from COVID-19. CDR3 in DNA: TGTGCCAGCAGCCGAACATTTCTTAATGAGCAGTTCTTC. The encoded protein is CASSRTFLNEQFF. The full variable domain, its missing parts supplied by reference TRBV7-2 and TRBJ2-1, is GAGVSQSPSNKVTEKGKDVELRCDPISGHTALYWYRQSLGQGLEFLIYFQGNSAPDKSGLPSDRFSAERTGGSVSTLTIQRTQQEDSAVYLCASSRTFLNEQFFGPGTRLTVL.